Below are 10 T cell receptor beta chains sequenced from a single sample in a study of regulatory T cells in long-lasting Graves disease. As for time point: newly diagnosed GD, antithyroid drugs for less than 3 months. Making the TCR library involved RNA that had been extracted from PBMCs. Construction of the TCR beta libraries employed iRepertoire HTBI primers in conjunction with Arm-PCR of CDR3 regions. TCRdb reprocessed the multiplex PCR reads via MiXCR and lists one record per CDR3 protein. Here the sample spans fewer than 450,000 distinct CDR3 sequences, 14% to 15% being singletons. The same data also went into a second study, on T cells in Graves' hyperthyroidism and ophthalmopathy.

This sample comprised peripheral blood mononuclear cells (PBMCs), obtained at new diagnosis, from a patient treated with antithyroid drugs. The receptors come from a woman aged 40-49 years with Graves disease.

This clonotype was detected only a few times. V is TRBV2 and J is TRBJ1-2; 9 positions agree with TRBD1. CDR1 and CDR2 from the germline V gene are SNHLY and FYNNEI. V shed 8 bases and J 6 bases; nucleotides not matched to a gene: 7. This CDR3 has 13 residues. CDR3: CASLPGTGHGYTF. CDR3 nucleotides: TGTGCCAGCCTCCCCGGGACAGGGCATGGCTACACCTTC.

This clonotype came up many times. This CDR3 is CATSDYSTDTQYF. Here the CDR3 DNA reads TGTGCCACCAGTGATTATAGCACAGATACGCAGTATTTT. The V call is TRBV24-1, the J call TRBJ2-3; D uncertain. Trimming removed 2 bases from V and 0 bases from J, with 2 bases in between. The CDR3 runs 13 residues. Per the germline V gene, CDR1 is KGHDR and CDR2 is SFDVKD.

This clonotype was seen ten or more times. CDR3 amino acids: CASRSRTSGDTQYF. DNA of the CDR3: TGTGCCAGCAGAAGCAGGACTAGCGGAGATACGCAGTATTTT. The chain links TRBV27 to TRBJ2-3; 10 nucleotides line up with TRBD2. V lost 6 bases to trimming and J lost 5 bases; unmatched junction nucleotides: 5. From germline, CDR1 is MNHEY and CDR2 SMNVEV (reference sequence). The CDR3 sequence is 14 residues long.

This clonotype was seen a handful of times. The chain employs TRBV6-5 and TRBJ2-2, with D perhaps matching TRBD2 (6 bases). From germline, CDR1 is MNHEY and CDR2 SVGAGI. The V and J ends lost 0 bases and 5 bases respectively, with 22 bases between them. This CDR3 is 19 amino acids long. DNA for the CDR3: TGTGCCAGCAGTTACTCGGGTTCAGTAGGAGGGAGAGGAACCGGGGAGCTGTTTTTT. Encoded protein: CASSYSGSVGGRGTGELFF.

This clonotype was detected many times. CDR3 sequence reads: CSARRASGRGYEQYF. CDR3 nucleotide sequence: TGCAGTGCTAGGCGAGCTAGCGGGAGGGGGTACGAGCAGTACTTC. The chain carries TRBV20-1 and TRBJ2-7; 12 nucleotides line up with TRBD2. CDR3 length: 15 amino acids. CDR1 DFQATT and CDR2 SNEGSKA come from the germline V gene (reference sequence). Unmatched junction bases numbered 7, after V lost 3 bases and J lost 4 bases.

This clonotype was recorded at least ten times. This chain connects TRBV12-3 or TRBV12-4 to TRBJ1-5; TRBD1 aligns across 8 bases. V dropped 5 bases and J dropped 7; count of bases not matched to a gene: 16. This CDR3 is built from 17 residues. In nucleotides, the CDR3 is TGTGCCAGCAGTCCGTCGGGCGCCTACAGGGGGGTACAGCCCCAGCATTTT. Protein: CASSPSGAYRGVQPQHF.

The V call is TRBV7-2, the J call TRBJ2-7, with D possibly matching TRBD2 (6 bases). From germline, CDR1 is SGHTA and CDR2 FQGNSA. V dropped 5 bases and J dropped 2 bases, with 13 bases sitting between them. The CDR3 is 14 residues long. The CDR3 bases are TGTGCCAGCAGCGTAACCGGGACTCCCTACGAGCAGTACTTC. It yields the protein CASSVTGTPYEQYF.

This clonotype was observed once. The chain is built from TRBV2 and TRBJ2-3; 10 bases agree with TRBD1. CDR1 and CDR2 (germline): SNHLY, FYNNEI. CDR3 length equals 16 residues. The V gene end was trimmed by 1 base and the J gene end by 2 bases; junction bases not matched to a gene: 3. CDR3 bases: TGTGCCAGCAGTGAAGGACAGGGGGCCCACACAGATACGCAGTATTTT. This translates into CASSEGQGAHTDTQYF.

The rearrangement joins TRBV19 to TRBJ1-1; D possibly corresponds to TRBD1 (5 bases). This CDR3 region has 17 residues. CDR1 is LNHDA and CDR2 is SQIVND in the germline V gene (reference sequence). Trimming left V 3 bases short and J 0 bases short, with 17 bases between. This CDR3 is CASSIPGPQEMNTEAFF. The CDR3, as DNA: TGTGCCAGTAGTATCCCGGGACCCCAAGAGATGAACACTGAAGCTTTCTTT.

Many counts were recorded for this clonotype. The chain employs TRBV10-3 and TRBJ2-7; possibly TRBD1 or TRBD2 for D (5 bases each). CDR1 is ENHRY and CDR2 is SYGVKD in the germline V gene. The CDR3 spans 15 residues. V was clipped by 7 bases and J by 2 bases, with 18 bases between them. The DNA of the CDR3 is TGTGCCATCAATCCCGCGGAAGGGGACGCCTACGAGCAGTACTTC. Protein: CAINPAEGDAYEQYF.